One sample yielded the 23 T cell receptor beta chains listed below, sequenced in a study of blood T cells in healthy people across ages. Primers used in a second PCR of about 7 to 12 cycles were a sample-barcoded 5' primer and a J-beta primer mix. Each CDR3 protein is one row after TCRdb ran MiXCR on the 5' RACE reads. In the table there are roughly 2 million distinct CDR3 sequences, 40% to 55% of which are singletons. What was sequenced was blood. Source of these receptors: a woman aged 40 to 50 in good health.

At least ten counts were recorded for this clonotype. This sequence joins TRBV7-2 and TRBJ2-3; the match to TRBD2 covers 9 bases. V shed 3 bases and J 0 bases; nucleotides not matched to a gene: 4. This CDR3 spans 16 amino acids. Germline CDR1 SGHTA, CDR2 FQGNSA. Here the CDR3 reads CASSFLAGTSTDTQYF. The DNA of the CDR3 is TGTGCCAGCAGCTTTCTAGCGGGGACGAGCACAGATACGCAGTATTTT. The whole variable domain, filled in from reference TRBV7-2 and TRBJ2-3, reads GAGVSQSPSNKVTEKGKDVELRCDPISGHTALYWYRQSLGQGLEFLIYFQGNSAPDKSGLPSDRFSAERTGGSVSTLTIQRTQQEDSAVYLCASSFLAGTSTDTQYFGPGTRLTVL.

The chain recombines TRBV27 with TRBJ2-4; TRBD2 agrees at 8 bases. The better agreement between TRBJ2-7 and the DNA end casts doubt on the J call. CDR1 MNHEY and CDR2 SMNVEV come from the germline V gene (reference sequence). The CDR3 runs to 15 residues. The CDR3 coding sequence is TGTGCCAGCAGTCCCCAAGCGGGGGCAAACTACGAGCAGTACTTC. It codes for CASSPQAGANYEQYF.

This clonotype has more than one count but fewer than ten. The rearrangement joins TRBV15 to TRBJ1-1, with TRBD1 as a possible D gene (5 bases). V was shortened by 5 bases and J by 1 base, with 17 bases between the two germline ends. The CDR3 spans 16 residues. Germline loops: CDR1 LNHNV, CDR2 YYDKDF (reference sequence). The CDR3 protein is CATSDLPREGNTEAFF. The CDR3 DNA reads TGTGCCACCAGCGACCTACCCAGGGAAGGGAACACTGAAGCTTTCTTT.

This clonotype was counted ten times or more. This chain connects TRBV29-1 to TRBJ1-4; 9 bases are shared with TRBD1. CDR3 length: 12 residues. Trimming at V came to 7 bases and at J to 8 bases, leaving 5 bases not matched to a gene. Germline V lookup: CDR1 SQVTM, CDR2 ANQGSEA. CDR3 sequence (DNA): TGCAGCGCCGGGACAGGGAGGGAAAAACTGTTTTTT. It encodes CSAGTGREKLFF.

V usage is TRBV27 and J usage is TRBJ1-1; D is uncertain. V lost 5 bases and J 0 bases, leaving 7 bases between the germline ends. Germline CDR1 MNHEY, CDR2 SMNVEV (reference sequence). CDR3 length: 13 residues. The CDR3 DNA reads TGTGCCAGCAGTGTCGACTTGAACACTGAAGCTTTCTTT. Protein: CASSVDLNTEAFF.

This clonotype was seen a handful of times. CDR3 nucleotide sequence: TGTGCCAGCAGCTCGGACAGGGTGTACACAGATACGCAGTATTTT. It yields the protein CASSSDRVYTDTQYF. The chain links TRBV27 to TRBJ2-3; 8 nucleotides agree with TRBD1. V shed 6 bases and J 2 bases; nucleotides not matched to a gene: 7. This CDR3 is 15 amino acids long. Germline V gives CDR1 MNHEY, CDR2 SMNVEV (reference sequence).

The chain recombines TRBV12-3 or TRBV12-4 with TRBJ2-3; 14 bases are shared with TRBD2. The CDR3 length is 15 residues. With V trimmed by 6 bases and J by 8 bases, 7 bases remained unmatched. Here the CDR3 DNA reads TGTGCCAGCAGGGAGACTAGCGGGGGGGCTGGTACGCAGTATTTT. Protein: CASRETSGGAGTQYF.

This chain links TRBV3-1 with TRBJ2-5; D unresolved. V was pared by 3 bases and J by 2 bases, with 22 bases between. This CDR3 contains 18 residues. Germline CDR1 reads LGHDT; CDR2 reads YNNKEL (reference sequence). Written as DNA, the CDR3 is TGTGCCAGCAGCCACCTCGAATTGAGCAAGCGAACACAAGAGACCCAGTACTTC. Translation gives CASSHLELSKRTQETQYF.

The chain combines TRBV5-1 with TRBJ2-5; a possible D gene is TRBD1 (5 bases). This CDR3 contains 15 residues. Trimming shortened V by 3 bases and J by 2 bases, and 14 bases separated the two germline ends. Germline lookup yields CDR1 SGHRS and CDR2 YFSETQ. In nucleotides, the CDR3 is TGCGCCAGCAGCTGGGTATCAGGGATACAAGAGACCCAGTACTTC. It yields the protein CASSWVSGIQETQYF.

V usage is TRBV5-1 and J usage is TRBJ2-1; a weak D match, TRBD2 (6 bases). Trimming cost V 4 bases and J 7 bases, with 18 bases left between them. The CDR3 is 15 amino acids. From germline, CDR1 is SGHRS and CDR2 YFSETQ. CDR3: CASSVDYGGKNEQFF. CDR3 bases: TGCGCCAGCAGCGTCGACTACGGGGGAAAAAATGAGCAGTTCTTC.

V is TRBV21-1 and J is TRBJ2-7; the table's D call of TRBD1 was not tested on the DNA. The J call is uncertain, as TRBJ2-5 better fits the DNA end. TRBV21-1 is a documented pseudogene. This CDR3 is built from 18 residues. CDR3 sequence: CASSKSDARRGGQETQYF. CDR3 nucleotides: TGTGCCAGCAGCAAAAGCGACGCCCGGAGGGGCGGGCAAGAGACCCAGTACTTC.

On this clonotype itself: Given a much more abundant clone one base away, this may be a read error. V usage is TRBV7-9 and J usage is TRBJ2-1, with D perhaps TRBD1 (6 bases). The J call is doubtful: the DNA matches TRBJ2-7 better. Germline-derived CDR1 and CDR2 are SEHNR and FQNEAQ (reference sequence). This CDR3 has 14 amino acids. The CDR3 DNA sequence: TGTGCCAGCAGCTTAGCCAGGGGTTACAATGAGCAGTACTTC. Translating gives CASSLARGYNEQYF.

Worth noting for this clonotype: Sequence at one end of the junction differs from germline and may be a read error. J is TRBJ2-3 and V is TRBV4-3, with D possibly matching TRBD1 (6 bases). The CDR3 extends over 16 amino acids. Per germline, CDR1 LGHNA and CDR2 YSLEER. The DNA of the CDR3 is TGCGCCAGCAGCCAAGTAGGGGGAAGAAGAACAGAGACGCAGTATTTT. Translating gives CASSQVGGRRTETQYF.

V usage is TRBV20-1 and J usage is TRBJ2-1; no firm D call. This CDR3 has 13 residues. The V end lost 1 base, the J end lost 5 bases, and 9 bases lay between the germline ends. Germline CDR1 DFQATT, CDR2 SNEGSKA (reference sequence). For the CDR3, the DNA is TGCAGTGCTAGAGGGTCGACAAACAATGAGCAGTTCTTC. This translates into CSARGSTNNEQFF.

This sequence joins TRBV20-1 and TRBJ2-3; D not resolved. Germline V gene lookup returns CDR1 DFQATT and CDR2 SNEGSKA (reference sequence). The CDR3 extends over 12 amino acids. CDR3 DNA sequence: TGCGCTGCTAGTACAGGCACAGATACGCAGTATTTT. Amino acid sequence: CAASTGTDTQYF.

The table lists this clonotype with a few counts. The chain couples TRBV29-1 to TRBJ2-3, with 14 positions matching TRBD2. The CDR3 has 14 residues. Germline trimming cut 6 bases from V and 6 bases from J; bases unmatched to any gene: 5. Germline V CDR1 and CDR2: SQVTM, ANQGSEA. CDR3 in amino acids: CSVTGTSGGDTQYF. The CDR3 nucleotides read TGCAGCGTCACCGGGACTAGCGGGGGTGATACGCAGTATTTT.

This clonotype was seen more than once but under ten times. The chain links TRBV29-1 to TRBJ1-2; maybe TRBD1 (6 bases). Trimming pared 6 bases from V and 4 bases from J, leaving 15 bases between. The germline gives CDR1 SQVTM, CDR2 ANQGSEA. The CDR3 has 13 amino acids. The CDR3 loop reads CSVAGTSSYGYTF. CDR3 coding DNA: TGCAGCGTCGCCGGGACATCGAGCTATGGCTACACCTTC.

The genes are TRBV20-1 and TRBJ1-1; D call uncertain. The CDR3 consists of 14 residues. Trimming removed 0 bases from V and 0 bases from J, with 8 bases in between. CDR1 DFQATT and CDR2 SNEGSKA come from the germline V gene (reference sequence). The CDR3 coding sequence is TGCAGTGCTAGAGACCAGCCACTGAACACTGAAGCTTTCTTT. It translates to CSARDQPLNTEAFF.

In regard to this clonotype: A single base separates this from a much larger clone, so it may be a read error. V usage is TRBV20-1 and J usage is TRBJ2-7; D might be TRBD2 (5 bases). Germline V gene sequence: CDR1 DFQATT, CDR2 SNEGSKA (reference sequence). Trimming removed 1 base from V and 1 base from J, with 5 bases in between. The CDR3 has 12 residues. The CDR3 is CSARGESYEQYF. CDR3 bases: TGCAGTGCTAGAGGGGAGTCCTACGAGCAGTACTTC.

This clonotype was seen more than once but under ten times. The chain recombines TRBV9 with TRBJ2-3; D may be TRBD1 (5 bases). CDR3 size: 15 residues. Germline V gives CDR1 SGDLS, CDR2 YYNGEE. Trimming took off 4 bases at V and 4 bases at J, with 16 bases between the two ends. The CDR3 sequence: CASSPHQGKADTQYF. In DNA, the CDR3 is TGTGCCAGCAGCCCCCACCAGGGTAAGGCAGATACGCAGTATTTT.

The V gene is TRBV12-3 or TRBV12-4, the J gene TRBJ2-3; TRBD1 or TRBD2 may be the D gene (6 bases each). The CDR3 runs to 16 residues. The ends were cut back, 1 base at V and 4 bases at J, with 15 bases in the middle. This CDR3 reads CASSLGGAGWADTQYF. The CDR3 DNA follows: TGTGCCAGCAGTTTAGGGGGGGCAGGGTGGGCAGATACGCAGTATTTT.

Only a few counts were recorded for this clonotype. This sequence joins TRBV7-2 and TRBJ2-5; 10 nucleotides match TRBD2. Germline CDR1 reads SGHTA; CDR2 reads FQGNSA. The CDR3 is 15 amino acids. With V trimmed by 4 bases and J by 5 bases, 7 bases remained unmatched. DNA of the CDR3: TGTGCCAGCAGCTCGAAACTAGCGGGGAGTGAGACCCAGTACTTC. It encodes CASSSKLAGSETQYF.

The chain recombines TRBV12-3 or TRBV12-4 with TRBJ2-7, with 10 positions matching TRBD2. V was pared by 2 bases and J by 0 bases, with 13 bases of the junction left unmatched. CDR3 length equals 19 residues. The CDR3 loop is CASSLNLAGAPASSYEQYF. CDR3 DNA: TGTGCCAGCAGTTTAAACCTAGCGGGGGCGCCGGCTAGCTCCTACGAGCAGTACTTC.